The 8 T cell receptor beta chains listed next were all sequenced from one sample in a study of siplizumab effects on memory and regulatory T cells. Data came from immunoSEQ multiplex PCR; TCRdb stores just in-frame clones and leaves some out. The sample holds approximately 120,000 clones, 93% seen once. Material for sequencing was non-Treg CD4+ T cells sorted from blood. Every receptor here comes from a human donor in good health.

Only one count was recorded for this clone. The V call is TRBV5-1, the J call TRBJ2-3; 7 bases line up with TRBD1. The germline CDR1 and CDR2 sequences are SGHRS and YFSETQ. V was clipped by 0 bases and J by 2 bases; unmatched bases: 3. The CDR3 has 15 amino acids. For the CDR3, the DNA is TGCGCCAGCAGCTTGGTGGGACAGAACACAGATACGCAGTATTTT. Its translation is CASSLVGQNTDTQYF.

This clone has only one observation. The genes are TRBV7-2 and TRBJ1-1; D uncertain. Germline values: CDR1 SGHTA, CDR2 FQGNSA. Trimming stripped 0 bases from V and 5 bases from J, with 7 bases between. The CDR3 covers 13 residues. CDR3 nucleotides: TGTGCCAGCAGCTTAGCAGTGGGGACTGAAGCTTTCTTT. This encodes CASSLAVGTEAFF.

About this clone itself: The same CDR3 is also encoded by other DNA sequences in this sample. The DNA of the CDR3 is TGTGCCAGCAGCGTCCTAGCGGGGGGTCAAGAGACCCAGTACTTC. It translates to CASSVLAGGQETQYF. V gene TRBV9 combines with J gene TRBJ2-5, with 11 nucleotides matching TRBD2. Losses at the gene ends were 2 bases for V and 2 bases for J; bases not matched to a gene: 2. This CDR3 is built from 15 residues. The germline V gene has CDR1 SGDLS and CDR2 YYNGEE.

The J gene is TRBJ2-7, the V gene TRBV25-1; weak D call: TRBD2 (6 bases). Germline values: CDR1 MGHDK, CDR2 SYGVNS. The CDR3 contains 13 residues. Trimming removed 5 bases from V and 3 bases from J, with 11 bases in between. CDR3 protein: CASSRGTYYEQYF. CDR3 coding DNA: TGTGCCAGCAGTCGGGGGACCTACTACGAGCAGTACTTC.

This chain joins TRBV18 and TRBJ2-7; TRBD1 matches 9 bases. The CDR3 contains 16 residues. Trimming took 1 base from V and 1 from J; bases not matched to a gene: 5. Germline values: CDR1 KGHSH, CDR2 LQKENI. Here the CDR3 reads CASSPLGTGKSYEQYF. CDR3 sequence (DNA): TGTGCCAGCTCACCACTGGGGACAGGGAAATCCTACGAGCAGTACTTC.

This chain links TRBV6-1 with TRBJ2-7; 9 nucleotides line up with TRBD1. Germline CDR1 is MNHNS and CDR2 is SASEGT. Trimming cost V 10 bases and J 2 bases; bases outside gene matches: 12. The CDR3 covers 15 residues. The CDR3 loop is CATKEQGAGPYEQYF. DNA for the CDR3: TGTGCCACCAAAGAACAGGGGGCCGGACCCTACGAGCAGTACTTC.

This chain uses TRBV14 with TRBJ1-1, with D tentatively TRBD1 (5 bases). The CDR3 length is 13 residues. Germline V gene lookup returns CDR1 SGHDN and CDR2 FVKESK. V was pared by 1 base and J by 11 bases, with 14 bases between. CDR3 in amino acids: CASSQVEGREAFF. In DNA, the CDR3 is TGTGCCAGCAGCCAAGTGGAGGGGAGAGAGGCTTTCTTT.

CDR3 sequence: CASSIRESNTEAFF. The CDR3 DNA reads as TGTGCCAGTAGTATCAGGGAGTCGAACACTGAAGCTTTCTTT. V gene TRBV19 combines with J gene TRBJ1-1; possibly TRBD1 for D (5 bases). The V gene's germline CDR1 is LNHDA and CDR2 SQIVND (reference sequence). The CDR3 sequence is 14 residues long. Trimming removed 3 bases at V and 1 base at J, with 9 bases between.